Reported below is one T cell receptor (beta chain). Its matching antigen is unknown. These data originate in a study of cytomegalovirus exposure and HLA in healthy donors. Between the trimmed V and J ends, which lost 0 bases and 3 bases, there was a span of 6 bases. Germline assignment: CDR1 MDHEN and CDR2 SYDVKM. The CDR3 length is 14 residues. Study-wide results and caveats: Clusters of TCRs from the first cohort tended to co-occur in the roughly 120 validation repertoires (as a later analysis found). Reportedly, diagnosis of cytomegalovirus status by the classifier showed high specificity and sensitivity. TCR beta chains numbering more than 150 were designated cytomegalovirus-associated.

Repertoires were generated with immunoSEQ multiplex PCR, while TCRdb's copy carries only in-frame clones and drops some. Of 150,000 to 200,000 clones in the sample, 85% were seen once. The chain is built from TRBV28 and TRBJ1-5; possibly TRBD1 for D (5 bases). This receptor was identified in a man aged 18 to 29 in good health and CMV-seropositive. Specimen: PBMCs. DNA of the CDR3: TGTGCCAGCAGTTTATGGGACAACAATCAGCCCCAGCATTTT. Translating gives CASSLWDNNQPQHF.